A single sample gave rise to the 22 T cell receptor beta chains below, sequenced in a study of T cell responses to AZD1222 COVID-19 vaccine. Sequenced by immunoSEQ multiplex PCR; TCRdb stores in-frame clones only, minus some. The data show some 140,000 clones, about 87% seen once. The sample was peripheral blood, taken on day 0 of AZD1222 vaccination. These receptors came from an adult in good health.

The rearrangement uses TRBV19 and TRBJ2-2, with TRBD1 identical over 10 bases. CDR3 size: 15 residues. Trimming at V came to 4 bases and at J to 10 bases, leaving 9 bases not matched to a gene. Germline-derived CDR1 and CDR2 are LNHDA and SQIVND (reference sequence). The CDR3 DNA is TGTGCCAGTAGTAGAGGACAGGGGGACGGTCAGGAGCTGTTTTTT. It codes for CASSRGQGDGQELFF.

The rearrangement links TRBV5-1 to TRBJ2-5, with D possibly TRBD2 on 7 matching bases. The CDR3 loop spans 16 amino acids. Trimming removed 6 bases at V and 2 bases at J, with 20 bases between. CDR1 is SGHRS and CDR2 is YFSETQ in the germline V gene. CDR3 in amino acids: CASKTHWGGPQETQYF. CDR3 nucleotide sequence: TGCGCCAGCAAAACCCATTGGGGGGGGCCTCAAGAGACCCAGTACTTC.

The V call is TRBV6-2 or TRBV6-3, the J call TRBJ1-2; 7 bases map to TRBD1. J lost 7 bases, V lost 2 bases, and 7 bases had no gene match. The CDR3 sequence is 14 residues long. In germline, CDR1 is MNHEY, CDR2 SVGEGT. In nucleotides, the CDR3 is TGTGCCAGCAGTTACCTGAGACAGGGCGGTGGCTACACCTTC. Its protein product is CASSYLRQGGGYTF.

The J gene is TRBJ2-7, the V gene TRBV27; 7 bases are a match to TRBD1. V lost 6 bases, J lost 2 bases, and 7 bases stayed unmatched. The CDR3 sequence is 14 residues long. Germline-derived CDR1 and CDR2 are MNHEY and SMNVEV (reference sequence). The CDR3 DNA reads TGTGCCAGCAGAACGATCACAGGGGCCTACGAGCAGTACTTC. This codes for CASRTITGAYEQYF.

The rearrangement uses TRBV5-6 and TRBJ2-2, with 11 positions matching TRBD1. CDR1 SGHDT and CDR2 YYEEEE come from the germline V gene. Germline trimming cut 2 bases from V and 5 bases from J; bases unmatched to any gene: 5. The CDR3 has 16 amino acids. The CDR3 DNA reads as TGTGCCAGCAGCTTAAGGACAGGGGGCGGTACCGGGGAGCTGTTTTTT. Its translation: CASSLRTGGGTGELFF. The entire variable domain, with the rest obtained from reference TRBV5-6 and TRBJ2-2, is as follows: DAGVTQSPTHLIKTRGQQVTLRCSPKSGHDTVSWYQQALGQGPQFIFQYYEEEERQRGNFPDRFSGHQFPNYSSELNVNALLLGDSALYLCASSLRTGGGTGELFFGEGSRLTVL.

Written as DNA, the CDR3 is TGTGCCACCTCTGACGGGCAGGAGCCCCAGCATTTT. It specifies CATSDGQEPQHF. The chain carries TRBV10-3 and TRBJ1-5; D gene ambiguous. V gave up 10 bases and J gave up 8 bases, with 15 bases separating them. The CDR3 is 12 amino acids. The germline V gene encodes CDR1 ENHRY and CDR2 SYGVKD.

The chain joins TRBV19 to TRBJ2-1, with TRBD1 identical over 8 bases. This CDR3 has 13 residues. V lost 3 bases and J lost 9; bases outside the gene matches: 4. The germline gives CDR1 LNHDA, CDR2 SQIVND (reference sequence). The CDR3 here is CASSIDRGGEQFF. For the CDR3, the DNA is TGTGCCAGTAGTATTGACAGGGGCGGTGAGCAGTTCTTC.

The CDR3 loop reads CASSVGAGYPREQFF. DNA for the CDR3: TGTGCCAGCAGTGTAGGTGCAGGGTACCCCCGTGAGCAGTTCTTC. This chain joins TRBV6-4 and TRBJ2-1, with D perhaps matching TRBD1 (5 bases). Germline values: CDR1 MRHNA, CDR2 SNTAGT. V lost 4 bases and J lost 9, with 19 bases in between. The CDR3 extends over 15 amino acids.

There are a few counts of this clone. The chain employs TRBV6-5 and TRBJ2-1, with D perhaps matching TRBD2 (5 bases). Trimming removed 4 bases from V and 6 bases from J, with 13 bases in between. This CDR3 contains 14 residues. CDR1 and CDR2 (germline): MNHEY, SVGAGI. The CDR3 DNA follows: TGTGCCAGCAGTTTCCGGGGAAGGTCCAATGAGCAGTTCTTC. Amino acid sequence: CASSFRGRSNEQFF.

The V gene is TRBV28, the J gene TRBJ1-4; maybe TRBD1 (6 bases). V lost 3 bases, J lost 10 bases, and 12 bases lay in between. Germline CDR1 MDHEN, CDR2 SYDVKM. This CDR3 spans 13 amino acids. In nucleotides, the CDR3 is TGTGCCAGCAGTTTGCCAGGGGTTGGAAAACTGTTTTTT. Translated: CASSLPGVGKLFF.

The chain has TRBV7-8 and TRBJ1-6; D gene unclear. CDR3 length: 12 residues. Trimming left V 3 bases short and J 7 bases short, with 4 bases between. Per germline, CDR1 SGHVS and CDR2 FQNEAQ. DNA of the CDR3: TGTGCCAGCAGCTTTTCGAATTCACCCCTCCACTTT. It specifies CASSFSNSPLHF.

The V gene is TRBV4-3, the J gene TRBJ2-7; D call uncertain. This CDR3 region has 15 residues. Germline V gene lookup returns CDR1 LGHNA and CDR2 YSLEER. V dropped 0 bases and J dropped 3 bases, with 12 bases sitting between them. This chain's CDR3 is CASSQDRAVLYEQYF. The CDR3 nucleotides are TGCGCCAGCAGCCAAGATCGGGCCGTTCTCTACGAGCAGTACTTC.

The CDR3 reads CASSLEGGNQPQHF. The DNA for the CDR3 is TGTGCCAGCAGCTTAGAGGGCGGGAATCAGCCCCAGCATTTT. The chain is built from TRBV11-2 and TRBJ1-5; D uncertain. Germline CDR1 and CDR2: SGHAT and FQNNGV. The CDR3 contains 14 residues. The V gene lost 0 bases and the J gene lost 4 bases, with 7 bases spanning the gap.

The chain uses TRBV11-2 and TRBJ2-1; TRBD2 aligns across 12 bases. J gave up 10 bases and V 5 bases, and 9 bases lay outside the gene matches. Germline V gene data show CDR1 as SGHAT and CDR2 as FQNNGV. The CDR3 has 15 residues. CDR3 sequence (DNA): TGTGCCAGCAGCCCCTCGACTAGCGGGGGTAGCGAGCAGTTCTTC. Amino acid sequence: CASSPSTSGGSEQFF.

About this clone itself: The CDR3 does not close with the conserved phenylalanine or tryptophan, likely indicating a read error. Because the CDR3's place on the DNA is in doubt, the DNA is left out and the CDR3 is given as listed by TCRdb. The chain has TRBV5-8 and TRBJ1-6. CDR1 is SGHTS, CDR2 YDEGEE, per germline. The CDR3 is 8 amino acids long, termini counted. CDR3 amino acids: CASSLDRL.

The V and J genes are TRBV3-1 (or the pseudogene TRBV3-2) and TRBJ1-2; D gene ambiguous. Between the trimmed V and J ends, which lost 1 base and 7 bases, there was a span of 13 bases. Germline CDR1 is LGHDT and CDR2 is YNNKEL (reference sequence). The CDR3 has 14 residues. The CDR3 bases are TGTGCCAGCAGCCAAGCGCCGGGCGGGGTTGGCTACACCTTC. It specifies CASSQAPGGVGYTF.

The V call is TRBV15, the J call TRBJ2-7; D is unclear. The V and J ends lost 0 bases and 0 bases respectively, with 6 bases between them. Per the germline V gene, CDR1 is LNHNV and CDR2 is YYDKDF (reference sequence). This CDR3 has 14 amino acids. CDR3 in amino acids: CATSRDRVSYEQYF. CDR3 DNA sequence: TGTGCCACCAGCAGAGATAGGGTCTCCTACGAGCAGTACTTC.

This clone was counted once. The J gene is TRBJ1-3, the V gene TRBV4-3; D ambiguous. The CDR3 has 17 residues. The V gene lost 4 bases and the J gene lost 2 bases, with 18 bases spanning the gap. The germline V gene encodes CDR1 LGHNA and CDR2 YSLEER. The CDR3 is CASSPVSRLTTGNTIYF. CDR3 in DNA: TGCGCCAGCAGCCCCGTTTCACGCTTAACTACTGGAAACACCATATATTTT.

This chain joins TRBV29-1 and TRBJ1-2; 7 nucleotides match TRBD1. J lost 3 bases, V lost 2 bases, and 6 bases had no gene match. CDR3 size: 14 residues. Germline V gene data show CDR1 as SQVTM and CDR2 as ANQGSEA. The CDR3 DNA is TGCAGCGTTGAAACAGGGGCTTACGACTATGGCTACACCTTC. This translates into CSVETGAYDYGYTF.

This chain connects TRBV6-5 to TRBJ1-1, with D possibly TRBD1 on 5 matching bases. This CDR3 has 12 residues. The germline V and J ends were trimmed by 4 bases and 3 bases, with 6 bases remaining between them. Germline CDR1 is MNHEY and CDR2 is SVGAGI. CDR3 DNA sequence: TGTGCCAGCAGTTGGGGGGACACTGAAGCTTTCTTT. This sequence encodes CASSWGDTEAFF.

The chain combines TRBV6-5 with TRBJ1-2; D is undetermined. Germline V gene lookup returns CDR1 MNHEY and CDR2 SVGAGI. Trimming removed 5 bases at V and 8 bases at J, with 9 bases between. The CDR3 extends over 11 amino acids. CDR3 region: CASSPLRGYTF. The CDR3 bases are TGTGCCAGCAGTCCTCTCCGGGGCTACACCTTC.

The chain is built from TRBV6-5 and TRBJ1-4, with TRBD1 as a possible D gene (5 bases). The CDR3 has 13 residues. Germline-derived CDR1 and CDR2 are MNHEY and SVGAGI. The V and J ends lost 10 bases and 0 bases respectively, with 9 bases between them. The CDR3 DNA sequence: TGTGCCACCAGGGTGACAACTAATGAAAAACTGTTTTTT. This gives the protein CATRVTTNEKLFF.